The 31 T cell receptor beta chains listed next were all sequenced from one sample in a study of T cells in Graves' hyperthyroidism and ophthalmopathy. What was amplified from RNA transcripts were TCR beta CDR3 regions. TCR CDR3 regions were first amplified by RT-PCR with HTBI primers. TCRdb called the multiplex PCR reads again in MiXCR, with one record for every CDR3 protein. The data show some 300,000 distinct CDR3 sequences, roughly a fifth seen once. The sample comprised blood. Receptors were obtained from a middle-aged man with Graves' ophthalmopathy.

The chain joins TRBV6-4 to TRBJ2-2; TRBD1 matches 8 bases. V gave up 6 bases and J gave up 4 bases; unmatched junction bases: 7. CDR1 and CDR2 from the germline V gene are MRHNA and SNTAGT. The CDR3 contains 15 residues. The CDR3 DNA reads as TGTGCCAGCAGCCTCGGACAGGGAAGCACCGGGGAGCTGTTTTTT. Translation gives CASSLGQGSTGELFF.

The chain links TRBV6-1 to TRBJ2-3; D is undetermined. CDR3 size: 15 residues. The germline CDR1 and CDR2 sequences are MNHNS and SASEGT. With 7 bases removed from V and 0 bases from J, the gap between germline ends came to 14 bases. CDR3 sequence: CASMESRISTDTQYF. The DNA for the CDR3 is TGTGCCAGCATGGAGAGCAGGATTAGCACAGATACGCAGTATTTT.

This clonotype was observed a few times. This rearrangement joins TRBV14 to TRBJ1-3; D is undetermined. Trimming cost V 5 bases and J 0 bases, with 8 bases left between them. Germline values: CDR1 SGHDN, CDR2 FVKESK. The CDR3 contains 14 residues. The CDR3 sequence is CASSYGSSGNTIYF. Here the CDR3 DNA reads TGTGCCAGCAGCTACGGGAGCTCTGGAAACACCATATATTTT.

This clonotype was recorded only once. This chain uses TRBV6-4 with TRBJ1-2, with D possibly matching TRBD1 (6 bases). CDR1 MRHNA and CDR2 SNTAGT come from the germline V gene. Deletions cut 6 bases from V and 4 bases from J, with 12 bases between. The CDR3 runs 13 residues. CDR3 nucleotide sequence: TGTGCCAGCAGCATGGAGGGGGGCTATGGCTACACCTTC. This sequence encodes CASSMEGGYGYTF.

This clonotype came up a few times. CDR3 sequence reads: CASSSILAGERTYNEQFF. For the CDR3, the DNA is TGCGCCAGCAGCTCGATTCTAGCGGGAGAAAGAACCTACAATGAGCAGTTCTTC. J is TRBJ2-1 and V is TRBV5-1; 10 nucleotides line up with TRBD2. After removal of 3 bases from V and 2 bases from J, the junction contained 11 bases not matched to a gene. CDR3 size: 18 residues. Germline-derived CDR1 and CDR2 are SGHRS and YFSETQ. The variable domain in full, with the rest retrieved from reference TRBV5-1 and TRBJ2-1, is KAGVTQTPRYLIKTRGQQVTLSCSPISGHRSVSWYQQTPGQGLQFLFEYFSETQRNKGNFPGRFSGRQFSNSRSEMNVSTLELGDSALYLCASSSILAGERTYNEQFFGPGTRLTVL.

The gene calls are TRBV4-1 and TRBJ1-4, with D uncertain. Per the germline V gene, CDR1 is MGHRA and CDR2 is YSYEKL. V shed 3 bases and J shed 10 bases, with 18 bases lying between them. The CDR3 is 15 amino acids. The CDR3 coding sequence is TGCGCCAGCAGCCACCCAGGCCGAGATGTGGGAAAACTGTTTTTT. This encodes CASSHPGRDVGKLFF.

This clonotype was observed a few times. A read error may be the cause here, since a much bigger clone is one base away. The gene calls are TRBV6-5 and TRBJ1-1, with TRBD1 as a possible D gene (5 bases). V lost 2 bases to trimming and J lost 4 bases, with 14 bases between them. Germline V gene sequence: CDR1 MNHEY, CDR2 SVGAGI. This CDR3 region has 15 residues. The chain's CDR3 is CASSYSHRQPTEAFF. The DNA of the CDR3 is TGTGCCAGCAGTTACAGTCATAGACAGCCCACTGAAGCTTTCTTT.

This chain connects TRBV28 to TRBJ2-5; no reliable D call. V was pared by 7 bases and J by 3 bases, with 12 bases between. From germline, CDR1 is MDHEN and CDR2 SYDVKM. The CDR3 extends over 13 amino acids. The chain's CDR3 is CASTRGGEETQYF. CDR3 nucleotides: TGTGCCAGCACCCGAGGTGGGGAAGAGACCCAGTACTTC.

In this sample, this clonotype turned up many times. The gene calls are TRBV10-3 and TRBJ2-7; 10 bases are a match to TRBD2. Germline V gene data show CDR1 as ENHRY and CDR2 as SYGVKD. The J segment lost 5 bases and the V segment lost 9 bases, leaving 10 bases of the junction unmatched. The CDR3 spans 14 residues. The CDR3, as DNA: TGTGCCATAACGGCTAGCGGGAGATTCGACGAGCAGTACTTC. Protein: CAITASGRFDEQYF.

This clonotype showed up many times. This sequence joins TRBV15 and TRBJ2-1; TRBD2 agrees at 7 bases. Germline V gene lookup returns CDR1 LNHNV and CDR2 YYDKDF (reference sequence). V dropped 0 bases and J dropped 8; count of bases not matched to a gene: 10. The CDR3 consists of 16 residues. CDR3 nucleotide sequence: TGTGCCACCAGCAGAGATCCCCGCGGGAGTCGGTATGAGCAGTTCTTC. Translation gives CATSRDPRGSRYEQFF.

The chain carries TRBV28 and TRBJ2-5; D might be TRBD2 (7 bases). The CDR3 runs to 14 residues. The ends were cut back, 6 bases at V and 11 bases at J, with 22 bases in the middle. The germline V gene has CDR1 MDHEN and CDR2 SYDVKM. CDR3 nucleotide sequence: TGTGCCAGCAGCCCTGGGGGGGCTGGACCCGGACAGTACTTC. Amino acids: CASSPGGAGPGQYF. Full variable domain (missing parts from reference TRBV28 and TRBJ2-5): DVKVTQSSRYLVKRTGEKVFLECVQDMDHENMFWYRQDPGLGLRLIYFSYDVKMKEKGDIPEGYSVSREKKERFSLILESASTNQTSMYLCASSPGGAGPGQYFGPGTRLLVL.

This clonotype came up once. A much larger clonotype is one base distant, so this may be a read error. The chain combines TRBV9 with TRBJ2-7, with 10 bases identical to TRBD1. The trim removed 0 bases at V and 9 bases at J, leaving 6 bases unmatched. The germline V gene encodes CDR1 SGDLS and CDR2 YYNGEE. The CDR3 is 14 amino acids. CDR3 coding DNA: TGTGCCAGCAGCGTAGGACAGGGGGCGGGGGGGCAGTACTTC. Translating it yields CASSVGQGAGGQYF.

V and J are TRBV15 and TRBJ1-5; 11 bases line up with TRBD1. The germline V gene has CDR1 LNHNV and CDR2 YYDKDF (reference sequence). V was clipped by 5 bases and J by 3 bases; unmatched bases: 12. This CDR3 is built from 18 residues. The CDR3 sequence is CATSRTGQGGWFNQPQHF. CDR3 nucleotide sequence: TGTGCCACCAGCCGAACGGGACAGGGGGGTTGGTTCAATCAGCCCCAGCATTTT.

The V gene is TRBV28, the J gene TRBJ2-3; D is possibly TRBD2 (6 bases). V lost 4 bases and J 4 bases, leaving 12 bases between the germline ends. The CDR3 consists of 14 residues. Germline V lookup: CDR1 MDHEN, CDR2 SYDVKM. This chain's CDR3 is CASSWGLGADTQYF. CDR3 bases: TGTGCCAGCAGTTGGGGACTGGGGGCAGATACGCAGTATTTT.

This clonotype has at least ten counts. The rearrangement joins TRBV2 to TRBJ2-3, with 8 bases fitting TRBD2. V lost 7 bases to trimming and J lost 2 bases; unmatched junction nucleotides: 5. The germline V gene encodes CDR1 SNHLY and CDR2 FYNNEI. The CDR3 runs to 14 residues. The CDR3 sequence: CASKLSGATDTQYF. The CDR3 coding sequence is TGTGCCAGCAAGCTTAGCGGGGCCACAGATACGCAGTATTTT.

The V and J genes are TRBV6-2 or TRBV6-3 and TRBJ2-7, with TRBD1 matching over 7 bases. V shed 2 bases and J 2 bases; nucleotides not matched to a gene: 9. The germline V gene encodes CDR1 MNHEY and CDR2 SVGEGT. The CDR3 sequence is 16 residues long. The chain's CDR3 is CASSYGEWDSPYEQYF. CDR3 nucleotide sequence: TGTGCCAGCAGTTACGGGGAGTGGGACAGTCCCTACGAGCAGTACTTC.

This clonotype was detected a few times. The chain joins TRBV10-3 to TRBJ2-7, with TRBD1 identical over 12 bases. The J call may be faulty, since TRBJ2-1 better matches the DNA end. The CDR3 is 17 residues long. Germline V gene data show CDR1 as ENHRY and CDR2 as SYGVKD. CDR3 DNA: TGTGCCATCAGTGCGACCTCCGGGACAGGGGGCTATTACGAGCAGTTCTTC. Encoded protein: CAISATSGTGGYYEQFF.

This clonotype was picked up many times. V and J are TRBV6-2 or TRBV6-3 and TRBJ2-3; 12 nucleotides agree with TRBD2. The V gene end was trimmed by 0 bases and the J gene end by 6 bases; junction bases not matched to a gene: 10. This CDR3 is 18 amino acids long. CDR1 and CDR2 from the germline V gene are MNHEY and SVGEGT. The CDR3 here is CASSYSRTSGKDADTQYF. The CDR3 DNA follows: TGTGCCAGCAGTTACTCCCGGACTAGCGGGAAGGATGCGGATACGCAGTATTTT.

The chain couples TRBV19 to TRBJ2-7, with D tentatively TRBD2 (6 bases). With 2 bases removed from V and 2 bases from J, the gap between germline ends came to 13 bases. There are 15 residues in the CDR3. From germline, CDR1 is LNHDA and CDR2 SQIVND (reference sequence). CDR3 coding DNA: TGTGCCAGTAGTATAATGGACGGGAGTACCTACGAGCAGTACTTC. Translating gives CASSIMDGSTYEQYF. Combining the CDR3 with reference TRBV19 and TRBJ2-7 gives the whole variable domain DGGITQSPKYLFRKEGQNVTLSCEQNLNHDAMYWYRQDPGQGLRLIYYSQIVNDFQKGDIAEGYSVSREKKESFPLTVTSAQKNPTAFYLCASSIMDGSTYEQYFGPGTRLTVT.

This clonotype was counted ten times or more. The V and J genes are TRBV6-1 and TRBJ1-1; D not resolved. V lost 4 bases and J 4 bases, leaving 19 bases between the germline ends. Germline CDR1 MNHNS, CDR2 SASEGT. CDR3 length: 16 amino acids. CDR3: CASSGPGNIPSTEAFF. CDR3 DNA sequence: TGTGCCAGCAGTGGCCCCGGGAACATACCGAGCACTGAAGCTTTCTTT.

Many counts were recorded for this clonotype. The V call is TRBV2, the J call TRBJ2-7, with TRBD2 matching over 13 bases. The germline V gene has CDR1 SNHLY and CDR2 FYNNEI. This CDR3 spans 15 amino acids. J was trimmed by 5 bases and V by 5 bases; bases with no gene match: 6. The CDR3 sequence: CASSPDGLAGDEQYF. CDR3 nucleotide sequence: TGTGCCAGCAGTCCAGATGGACTAGCGGGAGACGAGCAGTACTTC.

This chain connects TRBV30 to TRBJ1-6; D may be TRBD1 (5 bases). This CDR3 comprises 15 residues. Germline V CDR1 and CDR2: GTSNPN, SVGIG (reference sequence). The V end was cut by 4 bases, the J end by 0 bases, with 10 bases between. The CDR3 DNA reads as TGTGCCTGGACTTCAGGGAGCTCCTATAATTCACCCCTCCACTTT. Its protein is CAWTSGSSYNSPLHF.

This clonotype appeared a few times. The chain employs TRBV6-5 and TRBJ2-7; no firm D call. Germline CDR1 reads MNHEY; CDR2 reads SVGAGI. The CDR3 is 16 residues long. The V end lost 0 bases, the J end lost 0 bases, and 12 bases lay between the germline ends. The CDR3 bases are TGTGCCAGCAGTTACTCTAATTCGGGCGGCTCCTACGAGCAGTACTTC. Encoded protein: CASSYSNSGGSYEQYF.

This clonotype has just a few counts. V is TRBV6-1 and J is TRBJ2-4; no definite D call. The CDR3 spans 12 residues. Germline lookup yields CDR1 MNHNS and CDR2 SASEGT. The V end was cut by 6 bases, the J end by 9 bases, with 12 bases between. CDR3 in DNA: TGTGCCAGCAGAGTGCCCCGTGGCATTCAGTACTTC. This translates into CASRVPRGIQYF.

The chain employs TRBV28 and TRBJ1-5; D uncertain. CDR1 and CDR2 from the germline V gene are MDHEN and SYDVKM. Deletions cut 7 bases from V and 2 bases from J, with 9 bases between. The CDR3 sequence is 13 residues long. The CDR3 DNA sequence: TGTGCCAGCATCCAGCGGGGCAATCAGCCCCAGCATTTT. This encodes CASIQRGNQPQHF.

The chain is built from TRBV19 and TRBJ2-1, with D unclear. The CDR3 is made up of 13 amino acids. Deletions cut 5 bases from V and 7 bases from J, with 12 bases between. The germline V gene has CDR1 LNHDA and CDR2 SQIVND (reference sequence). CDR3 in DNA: TGTGCCAGTAGTCCGCCGGCTGGGAATGAGCAGTTCTTC. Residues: CASSPPAGNEQFF.

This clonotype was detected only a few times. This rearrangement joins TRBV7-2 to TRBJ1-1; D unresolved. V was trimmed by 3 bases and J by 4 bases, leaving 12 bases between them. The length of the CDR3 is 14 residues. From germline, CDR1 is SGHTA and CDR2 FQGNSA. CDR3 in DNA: TGTGCCAGCAGCTTCACAGAAGCGGGCACTGAAGCTTTCTTT. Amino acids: CASSFTEAGTEAFF.

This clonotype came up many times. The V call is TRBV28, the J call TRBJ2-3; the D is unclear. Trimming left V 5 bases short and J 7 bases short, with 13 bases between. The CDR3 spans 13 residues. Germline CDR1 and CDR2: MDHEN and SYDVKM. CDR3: CASSRTISYTQYF. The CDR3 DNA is TGTGCCAGCAGTAGAACCATTTCCTATACGCAGTATTTT. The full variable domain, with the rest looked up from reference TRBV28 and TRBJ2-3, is DVKVTQSSRYLVKRTGEKVFLECVQDMDHENMFWYRQDPGLGLRLIYFSYDVKMKEKGDIPEGYSVSREKKERFSLILESASTNQTSMYLCASSRTISYTQYFGPGTRLTVL.

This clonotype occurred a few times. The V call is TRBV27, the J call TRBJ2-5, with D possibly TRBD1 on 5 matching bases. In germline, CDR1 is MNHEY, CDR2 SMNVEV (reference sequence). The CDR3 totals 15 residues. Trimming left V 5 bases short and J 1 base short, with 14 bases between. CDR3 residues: CASSPLTVSQETQYF. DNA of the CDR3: TGTGCCAGCAGTCCCTTGACAGTTAGCCAAGAGACCCAGTACTTC.

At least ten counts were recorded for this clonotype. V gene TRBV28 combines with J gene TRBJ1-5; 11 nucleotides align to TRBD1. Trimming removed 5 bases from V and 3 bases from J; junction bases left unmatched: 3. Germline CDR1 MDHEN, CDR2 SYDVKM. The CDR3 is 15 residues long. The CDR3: CASSRDRGNNQPQHF. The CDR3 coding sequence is TGTGCCAGCAGTCGGGACAGGGGGAACAATCAGCCCCAGCATTTT.

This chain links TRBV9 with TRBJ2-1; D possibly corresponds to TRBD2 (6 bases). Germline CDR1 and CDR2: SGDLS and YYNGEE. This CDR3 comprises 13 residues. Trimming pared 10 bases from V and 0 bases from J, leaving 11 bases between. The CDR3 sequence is CAGSRGSYNEQFF. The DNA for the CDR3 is TGTGCCGGCTCGCGGGGCTCCTACAATGAGCAGTTCTTC.